The sequence of this T cell receptor beta chain was determined in a study of molecular identifiers for immune sequencing clone quantification. Germline-derived CDR1 and CDR2 are MNHEY and SVGAGI. The CDR3 sequence is 17 residues long. TCRdb re-called the PCR reads with MiXCR, one entry per CDR3 protein. The table includes a few hundred thousand distinct CDR3 sequences, around 23% detected once. Sorted cell numbers of about 19,000 to 1,000,000, with 10%, 30% or 50% RNA, served as input for naive CD8 libraries. On this clonotype: A clone one base away is much larger, so this may be a read error.

The TCR was taken from a human donor in good health. Some libraries in this study had Jurkat cell RNA spiked in. The sample consisted of naive CD8+ T cells from blood, with Jurkat cell RNA spiked in. As to subset: FACS-sorted CD8+CD4-CCR7+CD45RA+ naive T cells. The gene calls are TRBV6-5 and TRBJ2-1; 16 nucleotides match TRBD2. This CDR3 is CASSSGTSGRALYEQSF. The CDR3 bases are TGTGCCAGCAGTTCCGGGACTAGCGGGAGGGCCTTATATGAGCAGTCCTTC.